This entry lists 6 T cell receptor beta chains sequenced from one sample in a study of blood T cell repertoires in COVID-19. The method was immunoSEQ multiplex PCR; TCRdb's version includes in-frame clones alone and lacks a portion of them. The sample holds about 210,000 clones, 70% to 90% seen once. The specimen was peripheral blood. Receptor source: a man between 50 and 59 years old with COVID-19, enrolled during active disease.

This clone was found a few times. The CDR3 loop reads CATSRLPGTGGPTDTQYF. For the CDR3, the DNA is TGTGCCACCAGCAGACTCCCCGGGACAGGGGGCCCCACAGATACGCAGTATTTT. This chain joins TRBV15 and TRBJ2-3; 12 nucleotides line up with TRBD1. V was pared by 2 bases and J by 2 bases, with 8 bases of the junction left unmatched. The CDR3 covers 18 residues. In germline, CDR1 is LNHNV, CDR2 YYDKDF (reference sequence). The full variable domain, in which reference TRBV15 and TRBJ2-3 provide the parts outside the CDR3, is DAMVIQNPRYQVTQFGKPVTLSCSQTLNHNVMYWYQQKSSQAPKLLFHYYDKDFNNEADTPDNFQSRRPNTSFCFLDIRSPGLGDTAMYLCATSRLPGTGGPTDTQYFGPGTRLTVL.

V and J are TRBV3-1 (or the pseudogene TRBV3-2) and TRBJ1-5, with 8 bases lining up with TRBD1. Germline lookup yields CDR1 LGHDT and CDR2 YNNKEL (reference sequence). This CDR3 has 14 residues. Unmatched junction bases numbered 2, after V lost 1 base and J lost 6 bases. CDR3 coding DNA: TGTGCCAGCAGCCAAGCAGGGGGCGGTCAGCCCCAGCATTTT. It translates to CASSQAGGGQPQHF.

The chain has TRBV4-1 and TRBJ2-7; TRBD2 matches 11 bases. The CDR3 length is 15 residues. V shed 4 bases, J shed 7 bases, and the junction held 9 bases outside the gene matches. From germline, CDR1 is MGHRA and CDR2 YSYEKL. The CDR3 nucleotides are TGCGCCAGCAGCCGCGGGACTAGCGGAGCGTGGGAGCAGTACTTC. Its protein product is CASSRGTSGAWEQYF.

The chain uses TRBV5-1 and TRBJ2-7, with TRBD1 matching over 7 bases. V lost 4 bases, J lost 5 bases, and 6 bases stayed unmatched. CDR1 is SGHRS and CDR2 is YFSETQ in the germline V gene. The CDR3 has 13 residues. The CDR3 sequence: CASSLDRWDEQYF. The CDR3 nucleotides read TGCGCCAGCAGCCTGGACAGGTGGGACGAGCAGTACTTC.

The chain carries TRBV7-9 and TRBJ2-1; TRBD1 agrees at 9 bases. V was clipped by 1 base and J by 6 bases; unmatched bases: 10. This CDR3 is built from 17 residues. Germline lookup yields CDR1 SEHNR and CDR2 FQNEAQ (reference sequence). CDR3: CASSLGAGQGIFNEQFF. In DNA form, the CDR3 reads TGTGCCAGCAGCTTAGGGGCGGGACAGGGTATTTTCAATGAGCAGTTCTTC. The variable domain in full, with the rest retrieved from reference TRBV7-9 and TRBJ2-1, is DTGVSQNPRHKITKRGQNVTFRCDPISEHNRLYWYRQTLGQGPEFLTYFQNEAQLEKSRLLSDRFSAERPKGSFSTLEIQRTEQGDSAMYLCASSLGAGQGIFNEQFFGPGTRLTVL.

The V gene is TRBV19, the J gene TRBJ1-5; possibly TRBD1 for D (5 bases). Trimming cost V 6 bases and J 4 bases, with 13 bases left between them. Germline V gene lookup returns CDR1 LNHDA and CDR2 SQIVND (reference sequence). CDR3 length: 14 residues. The CDR3 loop reads CASSPDSRNQPQHF. The CDR3 bases are TGTGCCAGTAGCCCCGACAGCCGAAATCAGCCCCAGCATTTT.